This T cell receptor beta chain stems from a study of cytomegalovirus exposure and HLA in healthy donors. On the study more broadly: The same platform as the approximately 670 first-cohort repertoires was used for the 95 to 150 validation repertoires, a later analysis reported. Broader study findings: The authors enumerated some 170 TCR beta chains as linked to cytomegalovirus.

Profiled with immunoSEQ multiplex PCR; TCRdb holds only in-frame clones, not every one. The profile shows 200,000 or so clones, around 88% of them singletons. Separate from the approximately 700-subject first cohort was the 120-subject validation cohort, to which the donors belonged. A remark on this clone: Its target is not known.

V was cut by 6 bases and J by 3 bases, with 17 bases left in between. Looked up from germline, CDR1 is SGHTA and CDR2 is FQGNSA. The CDR3 runs 16 residues. The specimen was PBMCs. The chain recombines TRBV7-2 with TRBJ2-2; a weak D match, TRBD2 (5 bases). This clonotype originated in a woman aged 18-29 years in good health and CMV-seronegative. The CDR3 coding sequence is TGTGCCAGCAGGGGTGTTGAGGGAGTAGACACCGGGGAGCTGTTTTTT. It is translated as CASRGVEGVDTGELFF.